This T cell receptor (beta chain) was identified in a study of identical twins. Template switching created a universal primer site, and the cDNA included unique molecular identifiers. TCRdb re-called the 5' RACE reads with MiXCR, one entry per CDR3 protein. This table has approximately 250,000 distinct CDR3 sequences, 6.5% to 8% appearing once. This clonotype has a handful of counts. Trimming removed 8 bases at V and 7 bases at J, with 11 bases between. The germline V gene has CDR1 DFQATT and CDR2 SNEGSKA (reference sequence). The CDR3 has 11 residues. The same data also contributed to another study, on T cells expressing NK-cell markers. This second study notes: Restriction of sorting to alpha-beta TCR T cells was accomplished in several experiments using an anti-gamma-delta TCR antibody. There were a handful of donors in whom these clonotypes also led the CD3+CD56-NKG2C+ fraction.

The rearrangement joins TRBV20-1 to TRBJ1-4; D gene ambiguous. The clonotype was recovered from a woman between 18 and 29 years old in good health. Material: CD8+ T cells sorted from blood. The CDR3 bases are TGCAGTCTAGGATTGGGTGAAAAACTGTTTTTT. Translation: CSLGLGEKLFF.